The source of this T cell receptor (beta chain) is a study of T cell responses to AZD1222 COVID-19 vaccine. General study results and limits: Two AZD1222 doses significantly raised spike-specific TCR breadth and depth over controls.

A note on this clone: Its antigen is unidentified.

The data were produced by immunoSEQ multiplex PCR, yet TCRdb's version contains in-frame clones alone and is incomplete. The data contain about 81,000 clones, about 91% of them singletons. Germline V lookup: CDR1 KGHSH, CDR2 LQKENI. J lost 4 bases, V lost 3 bases, and 0 bases had no gene match. This CDR3 has 13 residues. This TCR was recovered from an adult who received the AZD1222 COVID-19 vaccine. Sequencing used peripheral blood, obtained 28 days after the second AZD1222 dose. This chain links TRBV18 with TRBJ1-5, with 7 bases identical to TRBD1. DNA of the CDR3: TGTGCCAGCTCACCGACAGGGAATCAGCCCCAGCATTTT. Encoded protein: CASSPTGNQPQHF. The entire variable domain, with the rest obtained from reference TRBV18 and TRBJ1-5, is as follows: NAGVMQNPRHLVRRRGQEARLRCSPMKGHSHVYWYRQLPEEGLKFMVYLQKENIIDESGMPKERFSAEFPKEGPSILRIQQVVRGDSAAYFCASSPTGNQPQHFGDGTRLSIL.